Listed below are T cell receptor beta chains from one sample, sequenced in a study of blood T cell repertoires in COVID-19. Using immunoSEQ multiplex PCR, the repertoire was profiled, and TCRdb retains in-frame clones only, with some absent. The sample includes hundreds of thousands of clones, approximately 85% of them seen just once. The sequenced material came from peripheral blood. These receptor sequences come from a human donor in a cohort sampled during active COVID-19. Both conserved end residues are part of each CDR3. Fields, in order: V gene, clone size, D gene, J gene, CDR3 protein, CDR3 DNA. D genes are given only for firm matches. Some rows mark clone size as missing; the rest say once, few, many or name a class of expanded clone.

TRBV7-3,-,TRBD1,TRBJ1-4,CASSRDRGEKLFF,TGTGCCAGCAGCCGGGACAGGGGGGAAAAACTGTTTTTT
TRBV3-1/TRBV3-2,-,-,TRBJ2-2,CASSQRRGYTGELFF,TGTGCCAGCAGCCAAAGAAGGGGCTACACCGGGGAGCTGTTTTTT
TRBV7-2,-,TRBD1,TRBJ1-3,CASSLGGTAGNTIYF,TGTGCCAGCAGCTTAGGGGGGACAGCTGGAAACACCATATATTTT
TRBV6-5,-,-,TRBJ2-7,CASKMDQRVWEQYF,TGTGCCAGCAAAATGGACCAGCGGGTATGGGAGCAGTACTTC
TRBV9,-,-,TRBJ2-2,CASSPPRDSQNTGELFF,TGTGCCAGCAGCCCCCCTCGAGACAGCCAGAACACCGGGGAGCTGTTTTTT
TRBV11-2,-,-,TRBJ1-1,CASSLGAGNTEAFF,TGTGCCAGCAGTCTGGGGGCTGGGAACACTGAAGCTTTCTTT
TRBV28,-,-,TRBJ2-7,CASKGGTADYEQYF,TGTGCCAGCAAAGGGGGGACAGCAGATTACGAGCAGTACTTC
TRBV2,-,TRBD1,TRBJ1-5,CASTAGTGDQPQHF,TGTGCCAGCACCGCCGGGACAGGTGATCAGCCCCAGCATTTT
TRBV3-1/TRBV3-2,once,-,TRBJ1-3,CASSSSTSGNTIYF,TGTGCCAGCAGCTCCTCCACATCTGGAAACACCATATATTTT
TRBV11-3,-,TRBD2,TRBJ2-1,CASSLAGTSGDNEQFF,TGTGCCAGCAGCTTAGCCGGGACTAGCGGAGACAATGAGCAGTTCTTC
TRBV18,-,-,TRBJ2-2,CASSPQGSGELFF,TGTGCCAGCTCACCGCAGGGTTCCGGGGAGCTGTTTTTT
TRBV10-3,-,TRBD1,TRBJ1-5,CAISDRVSQPQHF,TGTGCCATCAGCGACAGGGTCTCCCAGCCCCAGCATTTT
TRBV30,-,TRBD2,TRBJ2-3,CAWSPGLGNTDTQYF,TGTGCCTGGAGTCCTGGACTAGGAAACACAGATACGCAGTATTTT
TRBV14,-,TRBD2,TRBJ2-7,CASSPGLAGVYEQYF,TGTGCCAGCAGCCCGGGACTAGCGGGCGTTTACGAGCAGTACTTC
TRBV5-1,once,-,TRBJ1-2,CASSVDPTNYGYTF,TGCGCCAGCAGCGTGGACCCTACTAACTATGGCTACACCTTC
TRBV9,-,-,TRBJ1-2,CASSRRTQGGYTF,TGTGCCAGCAGCCGACGGACCCAGGGGGGCTACACCTTC
TRBV11-2,-,-,TRBJ2-7,CASSLSRYEQYF,TGTGCCAGCAGCCTTAGCCGGTACGAGCAGTACTTC
TRBV6-5,-,-,TRBJ1-2,CASSLRGGVRSYTF,TGTGCCAGCAGTTTACGGGGAGGGGTGAGGAGCTACACCTTC
TRBV5-1,-,-,TRBJ1-4,CASSLGLAEKLFF,TGCGCCAGCAGCCTGGGATTAGCGGAAAAACTGTTTTTT
TRBV7-9,-,-,TRBJ1-1,CASSANQNTEAFF,TGTGCCAGCAGCGCTAACCAGAACACTGAAGCTTTCTTT
TRBV5-1,-,-,TRBJ1-2,CASSPAPVRENYGYTF,TGCGCCAGCAGCCCCGCTCCCGTCCGAGAGAACTATGGCTACACCTTC
TRBV29-1,-,TRBD1,TRBJ1-6,CSVGGQGGSPLHF,TGCAGCGTCGGGGGACAGGGTGGGTCACCCCTCCACTTT